This T cell receptor (beta chain) is from a study of T cells after yellow fever vaccination. Overall study: Low-cell-number fractions underwent preparation using SMART-Seq v4 Ultra Low Input.

In TCRdb, the 5' RACE reads were re-called with MiXCR into one record per CDR3 protein. The data hold around 320,000 distinct CDR3 sequences, with 9.5% to 12% observed a single time. On this clonotype: Its target is not known.

V lost 6 bases to trimming and J lost 8 bases, with 19 bases between them. The CDR3 length is 14 residues. Germline CDR1 reads KGHSH; CDR2 reads LQKENI. Study-wide findings and caveats: The CD4 and CD8 compartments had a small share of their clonotypes in common. The secondary response was weaker, and its peak arrived faster, on day 5 versus 15. FACS-sorted repertoires might harbor abundant contaminating clonotypes from the bulk population.

V is TRBV18 and J is TRBJ1-2; D ambiguous. This specimen was CD4+ T cells sorted from PBMCs, taken 45 days after the yellow fever booster vaccination. This receptor was taken from a man between 18 and 35 years old who received the YFV17D yellow fever vaccine. CDR3 in DNA: TGTGCCAGCTCGCCCGGAAACGAGTTCTACGGCTACACCTTC. Amino acids: CASSPGNEFYGYTF. Supplemented by reference TRBV18 and TRBJ1-2, the full variable domain reads NAGVMQNPRHLVRRRGQEARLRCSPMKGHSHVYWYRQLPEEGLKFMVYLQKENIIDESGMPKERFSAEFPKEGPSILRIQQVVRGDSAAYFCASSPGNEFYGYTFGSGTRLTVV.